This T cell receptor beta chain was identified in a study of T-cell reconstitution after alpha-beta-depleted transplantation in children. Trimming removed 6 bases from V and 4 bases from J, with 18 bases in between. Per the germline V gene, CDR1 is MNHNS and CDR2 is SASEGT. This CDR3 has 15 residues. The authors prepared the TCRbeta library with unique molecular identifiers. Via MiXCR, TCRdb re-called the PCR reads, giving one row per CDR3 protein. The data hold around 360,000 distinct CDR3 sequences, with 10% observed a single time. The source of this sequence is a human donor who donated a stem cell graft to a child with acute lymphoblastic leukemia. V is TRBV6-1 and J is TRBJ2-5; D possibly corresponds to TRBD2 (6 bases). The material sequenced was PBMCs from the stem cell graft donor, taken from the stem cell graft. The CDR3 sequence is CASSLPGGDVETQYF. The CDR3 DNA reads TGTGCCAGCAGCCTCCCCGGAGGGGACGTAGAGACCCAGTACTTC.